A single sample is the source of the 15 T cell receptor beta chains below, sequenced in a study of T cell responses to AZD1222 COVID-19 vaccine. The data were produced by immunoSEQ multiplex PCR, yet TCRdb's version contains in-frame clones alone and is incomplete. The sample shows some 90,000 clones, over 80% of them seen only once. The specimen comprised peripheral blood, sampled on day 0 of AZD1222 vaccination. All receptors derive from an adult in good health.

CDR3 in amino acids: CASSWGIYNEQFF. Written as DNA, the CDR3 is TGTGCCAGCTCCTGGGGCATCTACAATGAGCAGTTCTTC. The rearrangement joins TRBV28 to TRBJ2-1; D may be TRBD1 (5 bases). From germline, CDR1 is MDHEN and CDR2 SYDVKM. The CDR3 runs to 13 residues. V shed 8 bases and J shed 3 bases, with 11 bases lying between them. Full variable domain (outside the CDR3, taken from reference TRBV28 and TRBJ2-1): DVKVTQSSRYLVKRTGEKVFLECVQDMDHENMFWYRQDPGLGLRLIYFSYDVKMKEKGDIPEGYSVSREKKERFSLILESASTNQTSMYLCASSWGIYNEQFFGPGTRLTVL.

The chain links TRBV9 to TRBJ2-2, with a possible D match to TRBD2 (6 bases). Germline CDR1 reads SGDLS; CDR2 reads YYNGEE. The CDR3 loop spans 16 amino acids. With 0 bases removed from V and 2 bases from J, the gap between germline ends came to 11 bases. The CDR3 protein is CASSVATGTNTGELFF. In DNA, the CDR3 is TGTGCCAGCAGCGTAGCTACGGGGACTAACACCGGGGAGCTGTTTTTT.

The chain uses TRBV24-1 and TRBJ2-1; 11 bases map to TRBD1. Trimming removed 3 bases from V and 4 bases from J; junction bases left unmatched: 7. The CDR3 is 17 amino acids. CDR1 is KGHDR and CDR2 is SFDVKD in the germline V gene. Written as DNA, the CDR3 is TGTGCCACCAGTGATCCCACCGGGACAGGGGGTTACAATGAGCAGTTCTTC. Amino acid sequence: CATSDPTGTGGYNEQFF.

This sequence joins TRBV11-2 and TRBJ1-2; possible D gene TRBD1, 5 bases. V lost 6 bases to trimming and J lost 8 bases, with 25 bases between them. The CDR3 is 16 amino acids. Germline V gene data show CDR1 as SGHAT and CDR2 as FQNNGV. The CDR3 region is CASSLVSGTDPNGYTF. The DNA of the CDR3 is TGTGCCAGCAGTCTCGTATCCGGGACGGATCCTAACGGCTACACCTTC.

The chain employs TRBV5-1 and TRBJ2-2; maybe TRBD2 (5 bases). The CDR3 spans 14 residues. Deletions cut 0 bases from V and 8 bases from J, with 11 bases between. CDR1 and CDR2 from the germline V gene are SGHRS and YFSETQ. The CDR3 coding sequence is TGCGCCAGCAGCTTGGCCCAAGCGGCAGGGGAGCTGTTTTTT. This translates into CASSLAQAAGELFF.

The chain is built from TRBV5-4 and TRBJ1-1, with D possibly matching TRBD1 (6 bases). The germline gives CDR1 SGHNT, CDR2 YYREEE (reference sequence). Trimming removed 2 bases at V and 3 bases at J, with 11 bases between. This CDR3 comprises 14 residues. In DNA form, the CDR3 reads TGTGCCAGCAGCTTAGGGGGATTTTACACTGAAGCTTTCTTT. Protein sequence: CASSLGGFYTEAFF. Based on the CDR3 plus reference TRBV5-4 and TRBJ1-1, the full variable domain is ETGVTQSPTHLIKTRGQQVTLRCSSQSGHNTVSWYQQALGQGPQFIFQYYREEENGRGNFPPRFSGLQFPNYSSELNVNALELDDSALYLCASSLGGFYTEAFFGQGTRLTVV.

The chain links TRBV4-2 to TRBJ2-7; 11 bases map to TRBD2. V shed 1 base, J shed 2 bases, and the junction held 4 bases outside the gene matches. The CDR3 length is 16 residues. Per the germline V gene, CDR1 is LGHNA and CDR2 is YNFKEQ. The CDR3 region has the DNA TGTGCCAGCAGCCAAGGACTAGCGGGACAAACCTACGAGCAGTACTTC. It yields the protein CASSQGLAGQTYEQYF.

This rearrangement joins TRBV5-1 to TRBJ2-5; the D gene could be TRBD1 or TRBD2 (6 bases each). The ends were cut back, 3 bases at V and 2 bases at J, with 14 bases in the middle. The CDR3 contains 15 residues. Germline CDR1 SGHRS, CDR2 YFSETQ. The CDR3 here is CASSSPGAGQETQYF. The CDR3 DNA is TGCGCCAGCAGCTCGCCAGGGGCGGGACAAGAGACCCAGTACTTC. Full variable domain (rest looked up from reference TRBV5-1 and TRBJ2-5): KAGVTQTPRYLIKTRGQQVTLSCSPISGHRSVSWYQQTPGQGLQFLFEYFSETQRNKGNFPGRFSGRQFSNSRSEMNVSTLELGDSALYLCASSSPGAGQETQYFGPGTRLLVL.

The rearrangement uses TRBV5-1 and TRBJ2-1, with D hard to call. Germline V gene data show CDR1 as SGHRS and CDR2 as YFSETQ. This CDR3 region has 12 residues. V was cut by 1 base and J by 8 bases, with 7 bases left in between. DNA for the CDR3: TGCGCCAGCAGCTTGCCTACTGATGAGCAGTTCTTC. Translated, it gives CASSLPTDEQFF.

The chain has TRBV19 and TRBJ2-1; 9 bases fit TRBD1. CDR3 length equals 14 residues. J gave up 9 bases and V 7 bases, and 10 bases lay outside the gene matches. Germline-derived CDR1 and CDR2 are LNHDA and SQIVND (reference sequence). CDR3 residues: CASTPGTGRIEQFF. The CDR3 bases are TGTGCCAGTACCCCCGGGACAGGGCGGATTGAGCAGTTCTTC.

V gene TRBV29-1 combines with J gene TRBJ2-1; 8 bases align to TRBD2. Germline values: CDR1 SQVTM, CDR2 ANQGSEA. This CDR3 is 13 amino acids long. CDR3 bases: TGCAGGGTAACTAGCGGCTCCTACAATGAGCAGTTCTTC. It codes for CRVTSGSYNEQFF.

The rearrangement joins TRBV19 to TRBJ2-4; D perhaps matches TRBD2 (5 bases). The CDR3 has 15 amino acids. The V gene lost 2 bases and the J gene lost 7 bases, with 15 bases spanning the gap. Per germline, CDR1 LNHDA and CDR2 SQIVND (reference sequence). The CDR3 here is CASSIPGKTGNIQYF. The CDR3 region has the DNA TGTGCCAGTAGTATACCGGGAAAAACGGGGAACATTCAGTACTTC.

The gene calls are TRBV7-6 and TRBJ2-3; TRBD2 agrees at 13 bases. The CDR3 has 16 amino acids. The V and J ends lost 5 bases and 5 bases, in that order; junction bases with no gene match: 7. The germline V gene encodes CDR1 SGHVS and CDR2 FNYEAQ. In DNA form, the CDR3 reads TGTGCCAGCAGCCCAGGACTAGCGGGAGTAGGAGATACGCAGTATTTT. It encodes CASSPGLAGVGDTQYF.

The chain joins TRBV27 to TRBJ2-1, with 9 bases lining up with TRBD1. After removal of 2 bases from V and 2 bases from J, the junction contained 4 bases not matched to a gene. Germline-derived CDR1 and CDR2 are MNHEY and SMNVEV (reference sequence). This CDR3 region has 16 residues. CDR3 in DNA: TGTGCCAGCAGTTTACCCGGGACAGGGCCCTACAATGAGCAGTTCTTC. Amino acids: CASSLPGTGPYNEQFF.

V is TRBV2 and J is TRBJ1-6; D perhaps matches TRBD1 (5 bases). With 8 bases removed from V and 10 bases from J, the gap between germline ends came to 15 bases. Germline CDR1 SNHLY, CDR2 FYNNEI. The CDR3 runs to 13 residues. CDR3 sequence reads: CASGRDSRSPLHF. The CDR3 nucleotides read TGTGCCAGCGGCCGGGACTCACGCTCACCCCTCCACTTT. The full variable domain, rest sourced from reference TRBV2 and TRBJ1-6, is EPEVTQTPSHQVTQMGQEVILRCVPISNHLYFYWYRQILGQKVEFLVSFYNNEISEKSEIFDDQFSVERPDGSNFTLKIRSTKLEDSAMYFCASGRDSRSPLHFGNGTRLTVT.